This T cell receptor beta chain was identified during a study of T-cell reconstitution after alpha-beta-depleted transplantation in children. The library targeted TCRbeta and was prepared with unique molecular identifiers. MiXCR, run by TCRdb on the PCR reads, gives a single entry per CDR3 protein. The data hold approximately 31,000 distinct CDR3 sequences, with 5% to 7% observed a single time. Study conclusions and caveats: Recipient T cells and thymic progenitors that survived were the source of the high TCRbeta diversity seen at day 60 in some patients. Roughly two months post-transplant, alpha-beta T cells reportedly originated from several hundred graft clones that had expanded.

V dropped 0 bases and J dropped 4 bases, with 10 bases sitting between them. Germline loops: CDR1 SQVTM, CDR2 ANQGSEA. The CDR3 totals 14 residues. This clonotype was counted ten times or more. Its antigen remains unidentified. This sequence was found in a child younger than two who had a stem cell transplant for acute myeloid leukemia, so the T cells may come from the graft donor. The V gene is TRBV29-1, the J gene TRBJ1-3, with a weak D call TRBD1 (5 bases). The input for sequencing was peripheral blood, taken 60 days after TCRalphabeta/CD19-depleted stem cell transplant. The CDR3 loop reads CSVEERGGGNTIYF. As DNA, the CDR3 is TGCAGCGTTGAAGAACGGGGGGGAGGAAACACCATATATTTT.